This T cell receptor (beta chain) appears in the sequencing data of a study of identical twins. Broader study findings: Abundant cord blood beta clonotypes carried fewer insertions; memory repertoires showed none. It was cross-sectional statistical analysis, not following the same donors, that the conclusions relied on. Models underestimated out-of-frame TCR alpha sharing in monozygotic twins.

Template switching supplied a universal primer site; unique molecular identifiers were carried on the cDNA. TCRdb fed the 5' RACE reads into MiXCR, producing one record per CDR3 protein. The sample records over 550,000 distinct CDR3 sequences, 7.1% being singletons. Of note for this clonotype: No antigen is known for it.

This CDR3 contains 14 residues. Per the germline V gene, CDR1 is SGHRS and CDR2 is YFSETQ. The V gene lost 4 bases and the J gene lost 5 bases, with 13 bases spanning the gap. The sample was also linked to a second study, of yellow fever vaccine responses in identical twins.

The chain uses TRBV5-1 and TRBJ2-1; D assignment may be TRBD1 or TRBD2 (7 bases each). The sequencing input was PBMCs. The receptor's source is a woman aged 18-29 years in good health. In DNA, the CDR3 is TGCGCCAGCAGCAAGCGGGGACAGAACAATGAGCAGTTCTTC. This sequence encodes CASSKRGQNNEQFF.